This T cell receptor beta chain was sequenced during a study of blood T cells in healthy people across ages. Then a second PCR, running about 6 to 12 cycles, was carried out with a sample-barcoded 5' primer and a J-beta primer mix. TCRdb reprocessed the 5' RACE reads via MiXCR and lists one record per CDR3 protein. The data show hundreds of thousands of distinct CDR3 sequences, around 50% seen once. CDR3 length equals 17 residues. Trimming took 1 base from V and 5 from J, leaving 21 bases between them. CDR1 is SGHRS and CDR2 is YFSETQ in the germline V gene. The rearrangement joins TRBV5-1 to TRBJ1-1, with D tentatively TRBD1 (6 bases). Sequences were obtained from blood. The receptor was derived from a woman aged 80 or over in good health. Written as DNA, the CDR3 is TGCGCCAGCAGCTTGTTCTTATCGTCAGGGGCTGAGACTGAAGCTTTCTTT. Residues: CASSLFLSSGAETEAFF.